Reported below is one T cell receptor beta chain. This clone occurred many times. Which antigen it targets is not known. Base qualities are not provided; no much larger clone lies one nucleotide away. Library preparation was by the immunoSEQ multiplex PCR assay. DNA from the cultured and isolated CD4+ T cells underwent TCR beta CDR3 sequencing. On the authors' methods: Non-productive TCR sequences were removed, reads were trimmed to the CDR3 region, and CDR3s of at least 7 amino acids were retained. Antigen-specific clonotypes were identified using the MANAFEST web app by comparison of expansion in peptide wells against reference cultures. To count as positive, a clone had to show expansion at FDR<0.05 compared with the reference and with all other wells, an odds ratio above 5, and a frequency above 0.1% in two replicate wells. Clonotypes significantly expanded in SARS-CoV-2 spike wells and in at least one common cold coronavirus spike condition were defined as cross-reactive. Using the stringdist R package, CDR3 similarity was measured by Levenshtein distance, and unrooted trees were constructed with ape in R 3.6.1. TCRdb took over this immuneACCESS table, retaining in-frame rearrangements with V and J assigned. Such tables are incomplete; in checked studies, under half of the missing clones stem from an unresolved V gene, and the remainder is unexplained. The V and J calls and clone size come from that table; D and trimming were worked out from the DNA. The sample table lists nearly 50,000 clones, around 80% of them with a count of one. The ten largest clones capture about 5.4% of the sample.

After more than nine days of culture, CD4+ T cells were isolated with the EasySep CD4+ T cell isolation kit. Convalescent patients had PCR-confirmed SARS-CoV-2 infection between March and December 2020, before Alpha, Beta and Delta variants emerged in the United States. Each participant got two doses of an mRNA SARS-CoV-2 vaccine, either BNT162b2 or mRNA-1273. On days 3 and 7, half of the culture medium was replaced with fresh IL-2-containing medium. Unless noted otherwise, every peptide stimulation condition was cultured in triplicate wells. Using Ficoll-Paque Plus gradient centrifugation, PBMC were separated from whole blood and then either used fresh or cryopreserved at -140C. The QIAamp micro DNA kit was used to extract genomic DNA from the cultured CD4+ T cells. The data are from a study of vaccination effects on CD4 cells after COVID-19 (dated by TCRdb to 2022 to 2024). Concerning the study at large: The ViraFEST assay stimulated PBMC with viral peptide pools and then used TCR sequencing to identify antigen-specific CD4+ T cell clonotypes by expansion. Three convalescent patients were sampled early (day +14) and late (day +241, +227, +161 respectively) after vaccination. Across the study, the median time from the second dose to post-vaccine sampling was 72 days (range 14 to 241). Each well held roughly 2 million PBMC cultured in IMDM containing about 5.4% human AB serum, roughly 9.6 IU/ml IL-2 and gentamicin, along with approximately 10 ug/ml peptides. In both COVID-19 convalescent patients and infection-naive vaccine recipients, the study compared SARS-CoV-2 spike-specific CD4+ TCR repertoires from before mRNA vaccination with those from after it. Altogether, around ten COVID-19 convalescent patients and several SARS-CoV-2-naive healthy vaccine recipients made up the full study. Cultures from other donors in the study were sequenced with the Oncomine TCR Beta short-read assay on an Illumina iSeq 100. Results and caveats for the whole study, not just this receptor: In convalescent patients, the post-vaccine spike-reactive repertoire consisted mainly of new vaccine-induced clones, largely distinct from infection-induced clones. The study was limited by a small number of convalescent patients, and early post-infection timepoints were lacking. At late post-vaccination timepoints, both infection-induced and vaccine-induced clones showed marked clonal contraction, consistent with waning T cell responses.

There are 13 amino acids in the CDR3, from cysteine to phenylalanine inclusive. Left in the record is the CDR3 DNA by itself, 39 bases read in frame from the first base. Relative to germline, V is 6 bases shorter and J is 12 bases shorter, with 21 bases between their ends. The clonotype was recovered from a human donor who had a prior SARS-CoV-2 infection. Sequenced here: CD4+ T cells from PBMCs cultured without peptide, sampled after COVID-19 vaccination. Recombination connected TRBV12-3 or TRBV12-4 to TRBJ2-7; TRBD1 could be the D gene, as 6 bases match. Read as DNA, the sequence is TGTGCCAGCAGCCTGGACAGATTCGCAGAGGTGTACTTC. Its coded protein is CASSLDRFAEVYF.